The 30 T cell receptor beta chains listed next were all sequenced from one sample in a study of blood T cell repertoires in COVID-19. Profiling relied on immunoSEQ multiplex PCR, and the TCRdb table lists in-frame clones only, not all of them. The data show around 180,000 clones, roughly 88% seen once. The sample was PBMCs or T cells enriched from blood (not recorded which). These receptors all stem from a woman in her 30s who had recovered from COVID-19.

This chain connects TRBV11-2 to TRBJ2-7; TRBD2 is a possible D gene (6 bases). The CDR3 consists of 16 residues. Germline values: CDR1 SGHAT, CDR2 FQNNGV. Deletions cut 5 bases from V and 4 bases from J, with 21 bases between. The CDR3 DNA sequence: TGTGCCAGCAGCCTGACTGGCGGGGCTTTTTCTTACGAGCAGTACTTC. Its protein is CASSLTGGAFSYEQYF.

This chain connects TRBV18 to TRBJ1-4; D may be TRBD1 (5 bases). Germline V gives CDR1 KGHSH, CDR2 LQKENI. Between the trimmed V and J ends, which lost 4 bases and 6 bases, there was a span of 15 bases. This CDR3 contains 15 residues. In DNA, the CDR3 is TGTGCCAGCTCACTAGGAAGGGGTGGCTATGAAAAACTGTTTTTT. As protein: CASSLGRGGYEKLFF. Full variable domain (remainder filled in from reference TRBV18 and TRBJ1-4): NAGVMQNPRHLVRRRGQEARLRCSPMKGHSHVYWYRQLPEEGLKFMVYLQKENIIDESGMPKERFSAEFPKEGPSILRIQQVVRGDSAAYFCASSLGRGGYEKLFFGSGTQLSVL.

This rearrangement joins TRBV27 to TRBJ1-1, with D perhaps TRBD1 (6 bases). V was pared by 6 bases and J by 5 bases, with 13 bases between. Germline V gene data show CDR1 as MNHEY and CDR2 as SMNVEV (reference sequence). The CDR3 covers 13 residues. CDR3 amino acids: CASRQGSRTEAFF. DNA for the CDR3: TGTGCCAGCAGGCAGGGGTCTCGGACTGAAGCTTTCTTT.

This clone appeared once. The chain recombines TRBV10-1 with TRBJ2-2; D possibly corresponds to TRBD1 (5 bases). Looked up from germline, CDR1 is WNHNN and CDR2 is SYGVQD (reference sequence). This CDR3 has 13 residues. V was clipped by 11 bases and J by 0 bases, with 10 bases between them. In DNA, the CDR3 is TGCGCCTCACAGGACGCGAACACCGGGGAGCTGTTTTTT. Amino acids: CASQDANTGELFF.

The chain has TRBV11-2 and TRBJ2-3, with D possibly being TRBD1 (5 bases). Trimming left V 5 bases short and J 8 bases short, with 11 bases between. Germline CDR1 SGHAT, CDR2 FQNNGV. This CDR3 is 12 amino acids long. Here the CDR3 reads CASSPSRGTQYF. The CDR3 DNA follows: TGTGCCAGCAGCCCCAGTAGGGGTACGCAGTATTTT.

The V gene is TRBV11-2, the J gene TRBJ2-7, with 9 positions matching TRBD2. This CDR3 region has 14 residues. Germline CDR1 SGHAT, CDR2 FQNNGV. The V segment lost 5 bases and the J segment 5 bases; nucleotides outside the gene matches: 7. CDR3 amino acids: CASSASGRPHEQYF. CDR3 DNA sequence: TGTGCCAGCAGCGCGAGCGGGAGGCCCCACGAGCAGTACTTC.

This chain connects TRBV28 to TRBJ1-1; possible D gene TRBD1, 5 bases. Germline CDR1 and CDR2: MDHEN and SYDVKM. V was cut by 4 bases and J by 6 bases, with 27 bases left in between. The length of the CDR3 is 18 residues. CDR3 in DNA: TGTGCCAGCAGTTCGCCGTCCCGAATGGGGGGGGGAGTCCCTGAAGCTTTCTTT. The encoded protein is CASSSPSRMGGGVPEAFF.

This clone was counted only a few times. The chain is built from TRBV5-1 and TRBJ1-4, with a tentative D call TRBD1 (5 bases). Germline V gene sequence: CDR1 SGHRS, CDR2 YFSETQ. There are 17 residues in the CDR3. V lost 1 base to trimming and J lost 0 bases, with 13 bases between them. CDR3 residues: CASSLNPGGATNEKLFF. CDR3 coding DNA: TGCGCCAGCAGCTTGAACCCGGGGGGGGCAACTAATGAAAAACTGTTTTTT.

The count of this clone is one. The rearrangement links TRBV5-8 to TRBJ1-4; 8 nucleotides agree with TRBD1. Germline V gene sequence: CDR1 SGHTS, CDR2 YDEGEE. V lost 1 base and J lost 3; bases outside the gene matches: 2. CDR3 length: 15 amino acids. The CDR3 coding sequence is TGTGCCAGCAGCTTGTACAGGGGGGCTAATGAAAAACTGTTTTTT. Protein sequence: CASSLYRGANEKLFF.

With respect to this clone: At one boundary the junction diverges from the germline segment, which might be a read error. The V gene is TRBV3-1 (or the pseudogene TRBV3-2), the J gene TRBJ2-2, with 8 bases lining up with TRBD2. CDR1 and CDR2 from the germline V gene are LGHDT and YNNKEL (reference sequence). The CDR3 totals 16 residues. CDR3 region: CASSQARGGNAGELFF. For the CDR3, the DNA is TGTGCCAGCAGCCAAGCTCGGGGGGGGAACGCCGGGGAGCTGTTTTTT.

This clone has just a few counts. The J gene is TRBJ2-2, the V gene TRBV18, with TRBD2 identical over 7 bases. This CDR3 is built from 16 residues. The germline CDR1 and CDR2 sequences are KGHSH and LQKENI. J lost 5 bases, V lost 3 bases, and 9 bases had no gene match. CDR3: CASSPLLAGETGELFF. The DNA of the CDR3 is TGTGCCAGCTCACCTCTACTCGCGGGAGAAACCGGGGAGCTGTTTTTT.

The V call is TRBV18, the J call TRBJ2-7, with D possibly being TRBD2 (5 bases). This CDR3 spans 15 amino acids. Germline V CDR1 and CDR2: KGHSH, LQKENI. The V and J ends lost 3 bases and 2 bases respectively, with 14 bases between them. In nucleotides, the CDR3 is TGTGCCAGCTCACCCACACAAGCGGAGGCCTACGAGCAGTACTTC. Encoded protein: CASSPTQAEAYEQYF.

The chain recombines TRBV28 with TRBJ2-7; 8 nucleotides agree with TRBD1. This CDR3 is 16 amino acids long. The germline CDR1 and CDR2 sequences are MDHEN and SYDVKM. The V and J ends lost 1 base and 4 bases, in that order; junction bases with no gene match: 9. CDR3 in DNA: TGTGCCAGCAGTTTATTTGACAGGGGAGCTTTGTACGAGCAGTACTTC. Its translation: CASSLFDRGALYEQYF.

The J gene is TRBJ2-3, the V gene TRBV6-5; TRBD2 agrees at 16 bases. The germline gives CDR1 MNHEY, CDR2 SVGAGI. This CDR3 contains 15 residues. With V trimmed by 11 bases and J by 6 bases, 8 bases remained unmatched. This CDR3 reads CASLGLAGGVDTQYF. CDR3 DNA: TGTGCCTCCCTGGGACTAGCGGGAGGGGTGGATACGCAGTATTTT.

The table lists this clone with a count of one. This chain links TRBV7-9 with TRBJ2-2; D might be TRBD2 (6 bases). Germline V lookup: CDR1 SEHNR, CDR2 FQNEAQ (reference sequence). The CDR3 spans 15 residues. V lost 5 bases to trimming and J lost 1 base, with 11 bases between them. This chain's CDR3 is CASSPDYVNTGELFF. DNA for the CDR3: TGTGCCAGCAGCCCGGACTACGTGAACACCGGGGAGCTGTTTTTT. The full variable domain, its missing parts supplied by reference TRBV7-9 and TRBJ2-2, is DTGVSQNPRHKITKRGQNVTFRCDPISEHNRLYWYRQTLGQGPEFLTYFQNEAQLEKSRLLSDRFSAERPKGSFSTLEIQRTEQGDSAMYLCASSPDYVNTGELFFGEGSRLTVL.

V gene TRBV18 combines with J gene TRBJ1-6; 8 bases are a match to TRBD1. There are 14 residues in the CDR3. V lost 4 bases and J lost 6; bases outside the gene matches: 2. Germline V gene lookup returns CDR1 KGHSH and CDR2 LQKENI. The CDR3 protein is CASSRGQGNSPLHF. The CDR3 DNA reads TGTGCCAGCTCACGTGGACAGGGTAATTCACCCCTCCACTTT.

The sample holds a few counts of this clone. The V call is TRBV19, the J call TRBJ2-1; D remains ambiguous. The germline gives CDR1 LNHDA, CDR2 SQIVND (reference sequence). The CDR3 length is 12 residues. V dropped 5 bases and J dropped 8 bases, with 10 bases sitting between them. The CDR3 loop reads CASSFYRHEQFF. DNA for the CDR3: TGTGCCAGTAGTTTCTACCGTCATGAGCAGTTCTTC.

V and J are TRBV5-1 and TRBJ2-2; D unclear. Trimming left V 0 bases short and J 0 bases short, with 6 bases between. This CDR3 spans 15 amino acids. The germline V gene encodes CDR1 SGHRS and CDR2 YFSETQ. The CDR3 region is CASSLGDTNTGELFF. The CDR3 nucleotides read TGCGCCAGCAGCTTGGGTGACACGAACACCGGGGAGCTGTTTTTT.

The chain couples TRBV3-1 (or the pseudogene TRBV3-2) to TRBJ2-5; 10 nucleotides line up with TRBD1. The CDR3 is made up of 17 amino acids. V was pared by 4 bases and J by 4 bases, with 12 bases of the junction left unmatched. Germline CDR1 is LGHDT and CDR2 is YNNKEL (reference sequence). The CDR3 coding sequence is TGTGCCAGCAGCCCAGTAGGGACAGGGGCCCGAGGAGAGACCCAGTACTTC. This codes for CASSPVGTGARGETQYF.

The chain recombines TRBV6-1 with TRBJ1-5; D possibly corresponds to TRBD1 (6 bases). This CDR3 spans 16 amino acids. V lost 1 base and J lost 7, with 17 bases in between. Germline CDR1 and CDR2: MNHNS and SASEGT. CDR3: CASSEDHGQGWQPQHF. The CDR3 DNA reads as TGTGCCAGCAGTGAAGATCACGGGCAGGGGTGGCAGCCCCAGCATTTT.

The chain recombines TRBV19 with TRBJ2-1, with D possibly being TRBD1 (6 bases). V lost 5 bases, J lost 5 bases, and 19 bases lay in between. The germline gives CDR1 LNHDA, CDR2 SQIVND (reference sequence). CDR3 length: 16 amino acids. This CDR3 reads CASSPYQGPANNEQFF. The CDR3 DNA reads TGTGCCAGTAGTCCCTACCAGGGGCCAGCAAACAATGAGCAGTTCTTC.

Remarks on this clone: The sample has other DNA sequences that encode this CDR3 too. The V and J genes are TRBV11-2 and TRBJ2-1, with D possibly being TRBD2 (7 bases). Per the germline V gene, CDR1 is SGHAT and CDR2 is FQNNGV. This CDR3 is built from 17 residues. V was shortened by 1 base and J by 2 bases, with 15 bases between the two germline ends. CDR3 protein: CASSLARGGRAYNEQFF. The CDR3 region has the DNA TGTGCCAGCAGCTTAGCAAGGGGGGGGAGGGCCTACAATGAGCAGTTCTTC.

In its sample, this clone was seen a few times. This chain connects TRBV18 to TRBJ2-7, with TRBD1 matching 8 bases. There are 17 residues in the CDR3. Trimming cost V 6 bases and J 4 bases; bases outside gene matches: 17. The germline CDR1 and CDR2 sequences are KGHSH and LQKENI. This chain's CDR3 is CASSEGQGGGSGYEQYF. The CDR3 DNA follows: TGTGCCAGCTCCGAAGGACAGGGTGGAGGGTCGGGGTACGAGCAGTACTTC. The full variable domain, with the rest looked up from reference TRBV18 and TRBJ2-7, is NAGVMQNPRHLVRRRGQEARLRCSPMKGHSHVYWYRQLPEEGLKFMVYLQKENIIDESGMPKERFSAEFPKEGPSILRIQQVVRGDSAAYFCASSEGQGGGSGYEQYFGPGTRLTVT.

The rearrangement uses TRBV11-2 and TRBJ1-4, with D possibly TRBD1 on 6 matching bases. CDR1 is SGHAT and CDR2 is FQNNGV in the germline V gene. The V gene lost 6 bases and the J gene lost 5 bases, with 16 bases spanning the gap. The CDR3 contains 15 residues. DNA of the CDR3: TGTGCCAGCAGACGACCGGGACAAAGGAATGAAAAACTGTTTTTT. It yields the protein CASRRPGQRNEKLFF. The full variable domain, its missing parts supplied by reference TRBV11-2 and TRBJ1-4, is EAGVAQSPRYKIIEKRQSVAFWCNPISGHATLYWYQQILGQGPKLLIQFQNNGVVDDSQLPKDRFSAERLKGVDSTLKIQPAKLEDSAVYLCASRRPGQRNEKLFFGSGTQLSVL.

The CDR3 nucleotides read TGCAGCGTTGAAGCCTTGGCCGGGGGGGTCCAAGAGACCCAGTACTTC. Translation gives CSVEALAGGVQETQYF. This chain uses TRBV29-1 with TRBJ2-5; 8 bases map to TRBD2. The CDR3 spans 16 residues. J lost 1 base, V lost 1 base, and 8 bases had no gene match. Germline V gives CDR1 SQVTM, CDR2 ANQGSEA.

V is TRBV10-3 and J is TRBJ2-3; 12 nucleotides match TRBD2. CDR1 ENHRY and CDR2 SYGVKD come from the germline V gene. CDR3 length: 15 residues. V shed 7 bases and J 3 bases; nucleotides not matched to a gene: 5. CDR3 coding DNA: TGTGCCATCAAATCCGGGACTAGCGGGACAGATACGCAGTATTTT. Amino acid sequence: CAIKSGTSGTDTQYF.

The CDR3 sequence: CASSLGTSGRGVREQFF. CDR3 in DNA: TGTGCCAGCAGCCTCGGGACTAGCGGGAGGGGGGTCCGTGAGCAGTTCTTC. The chain recombines TRBV7-9 with TRBJ2-1, with 16 bases that match TRBD2. J was trimmed by 9 bases and V by 5 bases; bases with no gene match: 10. The CDR3 loop spans 17 amino acids. Germline CDR1 and CDR2: SEHNR and FQNEAQ (reference sequence).

CDR3 in DNA: TGTGCCAGCAGCCTTTCGGGGGAGAACACCGGGGAGCTGTTTTTT. Its translation is CASSLSGENTGELFF. This chain connects TRBV4-2 to TRBJ2-2; tentatively, D is TRBD2 (6 bases). Germline V CDR1 and CDR2: LGHNA, YNFKEQ. Trimming stripped 4 bases from V and 1 base from J, with 10 bases between. CDR3 length: 15 residues.

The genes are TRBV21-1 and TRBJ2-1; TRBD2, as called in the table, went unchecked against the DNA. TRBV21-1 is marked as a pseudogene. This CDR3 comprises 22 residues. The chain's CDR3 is CASSNRPFWREGPPLSRNEQFF. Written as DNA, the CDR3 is TGTGCCAGCAGCAATCGCCCTTTTTGGCGGGAGGGCCCTCCCCTTTCACGTAATGAGCAGTTCTTC.

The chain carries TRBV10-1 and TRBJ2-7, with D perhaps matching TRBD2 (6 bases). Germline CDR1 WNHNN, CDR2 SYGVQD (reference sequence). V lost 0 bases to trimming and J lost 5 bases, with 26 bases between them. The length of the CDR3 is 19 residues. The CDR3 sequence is CASSESGISYRGGSHEQYF. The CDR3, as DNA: TGCGCCAGCAGTGAGTCCGGGATTTCTTATCGGGGAGGCTCGCACGAGCAGTACTTC.